This T cell receptor (beta chain) was identified during a study of cytomegalovirus exposure and HLA in healthy donors. Only one count was recorded for this clone. Antigen: not known. Germline V gives CDR1 MGHRA, CDR2 YSYEKL. This CDR3 is built from 15 residues. The trim removed 4 bases at V and 0 bases at J, leaving 3 bases unmatched. Notes on the study in general: Both high specificity and high sensitivity reportedly marked the classifier's diagnosis of cytomegalovirus status. TCR beta V segments were, for the most part, productive about 87% or about 30% of the time in an earlier analysis.

PCR used 60 Vbeta primers and 13 Jbeta primers. TCRdb's copy holds only in-frame clones and misses some; the assay was immunoSEQ multiplex PCR. The sample holds 150,000 to 180,000 clones; under 85% are singletons and the top ten take about 2.7%. The gene calls are TRBV4-1 and TRBJ2-5; 9 bases match TRBD2. The TCR originated in a young man in good health and CMV-seronegative. The sample consisted of PBMCs. CDR3 sequence reads: CASSPAGGYQETQYF. CDR3 nucleotide sequence: TGCGCCAGCAGCCCTGCGGGGGGGTACCAAGAGACCCAGTACTTC.